A selection of T cell receptor delta chains follows, all from one sample in a study of gamma-delta T cells after stem cell transplantation. TCRdb fed the RT-PCR reads into CATT to redo clone calling. This table holds over 2,500 delta-chain clones, 2.5% to 3% found once. Input material: gamma-delta T cells. Receptors were obtained from a human donor. It is not recorded whose cells these are; they may come from a transplant donor. Both conserved end residues are trimmed from each CDR3.

length	V	J	CDR3
19	TRDV2	TRDJ1	ACDTVVLGDTSEKRTDKLI
17	TRDV2	TRDJ1	ACDRLPSLGYEDTDKLI
15	TRDV2	TRDJ1	ACDTVGFGDNSDKLI
15	TRDV2	TRDJ1	ACDTLGDTTYTDKLI
13	TRDV2	TRDJ1	ACDTVGPYTDKPI
18	TRDV2	TRDJ3	ACDTVLGDTDSCDTRPMF
17	TRDV2	TRDJ1	ACDTLIPTALTGTGKLI
17	TRDV2	TRDJ1	ACDTLGALGGPLAVKLI
15	TRDV2	TRDJ1	ACEGLELGAHTDKLI
13	TRDV2	TRDJ1	ACDTVGDRSDKLI
13	TRDV2	TRDJ1	ACDSIGDHTDKLI
17	TRDV2	TRDJ1	ACDSLLGDRSRGTDKLI
16	TRDV2	TRDJ1	ACDPLEEAGVVADKLI
16	TRDV2	TRDJ3	ACDTMGGSSWDTRPMF
16	TRDV2	TRDJ1	ACDPLGDNFVATDKLI
16	TRDV2	TRDJ3	ACDTVGDTPWDTRQMF